This TCR beta chain was identified during a study of brain T cells in children with intractable seizures. General observations from the study: Among the top 50 brain clones were public and private clonotypes.

Assay used: immunoSEQ multiplex PCR; TCRdb lists only in-frame clones, some missing. Of 5,600 or so clones listed, about 92% are singletons. Surgery cases with the highest brain T cell transcript signatures were chosen for sequencing. Points on this clone: Antigen: not known.

The TCR comes from a boy younger than two with focal cortical dysplasia and intractable seizures. The sequencing here drew on resected brain tissue, taken at surgery.

This CDR3 reads CASSELAGGGLYNEQFF. The CDR3 DNA is TGTGCCAGCAGTGAGCTAGCGGGAGGGGGATTGTACAATGAGCAGTTCTTC. The J gene is TRBJ2-1, the V gene TRBV2; 12 nucleotides match TRBD2. In germline, CDR1 is SNHLY, CDR2 FYNNEI. V lost 3 bases, J lost 4 bases, and 7 bases stayed unmatched. The CDR3 loop spans 17 amino acids.